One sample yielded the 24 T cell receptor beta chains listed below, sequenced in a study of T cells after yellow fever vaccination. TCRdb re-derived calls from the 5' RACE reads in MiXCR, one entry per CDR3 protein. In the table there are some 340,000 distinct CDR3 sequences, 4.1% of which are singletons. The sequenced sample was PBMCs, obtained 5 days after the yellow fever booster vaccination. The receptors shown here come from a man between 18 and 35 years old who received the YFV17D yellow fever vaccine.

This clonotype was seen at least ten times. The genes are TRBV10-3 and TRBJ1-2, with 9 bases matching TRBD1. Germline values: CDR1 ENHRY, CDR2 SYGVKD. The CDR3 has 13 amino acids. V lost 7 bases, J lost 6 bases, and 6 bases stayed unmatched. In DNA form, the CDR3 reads TGTGCCATCAACCGACAGGGGGGGGATGGCTACACCTTC. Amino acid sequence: CAINRQGGDGYTF.

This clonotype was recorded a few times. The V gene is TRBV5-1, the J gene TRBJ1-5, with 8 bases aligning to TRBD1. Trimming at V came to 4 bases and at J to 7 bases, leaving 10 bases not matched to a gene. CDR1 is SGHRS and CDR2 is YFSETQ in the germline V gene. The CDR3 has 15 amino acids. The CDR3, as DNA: TGCGCCAGCAGCCCCACGGACAGGGTGGGCCAGCCCCAGCATTTT. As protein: CASSPTDRVGQPQHF. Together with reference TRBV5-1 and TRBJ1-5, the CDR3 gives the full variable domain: KAGVTQTPRYLIKTRGQQVTLSCSPISGHRSVSWYQQTPGQGLQFLFEYFSETQRNKGNFPGRFSGRQFSNSRSEMNVSTLELGDSALYLCASSPTDRVGQPQHFGDGTRLSIL.

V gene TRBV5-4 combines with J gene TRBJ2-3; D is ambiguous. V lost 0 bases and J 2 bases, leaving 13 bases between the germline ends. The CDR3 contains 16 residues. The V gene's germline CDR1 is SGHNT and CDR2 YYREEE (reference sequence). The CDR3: CASSLGARGYTDTQYF. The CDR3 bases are TGTGCCAGCAGCTTGGGGGCTCGTGGATACACAGATACGCAGTATTTT.

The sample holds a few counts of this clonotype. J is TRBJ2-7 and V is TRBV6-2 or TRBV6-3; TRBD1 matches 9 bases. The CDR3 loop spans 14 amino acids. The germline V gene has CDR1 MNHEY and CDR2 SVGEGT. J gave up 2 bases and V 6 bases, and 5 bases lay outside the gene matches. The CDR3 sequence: CASRATGGTYEQYF. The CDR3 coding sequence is TGTGCCAGCAGGGCTACAGGGGGCACCTACGAGCAGTACTTC.

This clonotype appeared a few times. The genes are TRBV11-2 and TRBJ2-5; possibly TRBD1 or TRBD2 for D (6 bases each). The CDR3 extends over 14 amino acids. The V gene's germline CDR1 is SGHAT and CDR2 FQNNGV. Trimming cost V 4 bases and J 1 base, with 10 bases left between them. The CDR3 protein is CASSSRGPQETQYF. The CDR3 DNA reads TGTGCCAGCAGCTCTCGGGGGCCCCAAGAGACCCAGTACTTC.

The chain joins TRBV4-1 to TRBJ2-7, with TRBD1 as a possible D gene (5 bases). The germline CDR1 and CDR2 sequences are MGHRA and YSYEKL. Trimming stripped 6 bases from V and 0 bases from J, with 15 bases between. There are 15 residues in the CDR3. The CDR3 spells CASSPGALSSYEQYF. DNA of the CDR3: TGCGCCAGCAGTCCTGGGGCCCTGAGCTCCTACGAGCAGTACTTC.

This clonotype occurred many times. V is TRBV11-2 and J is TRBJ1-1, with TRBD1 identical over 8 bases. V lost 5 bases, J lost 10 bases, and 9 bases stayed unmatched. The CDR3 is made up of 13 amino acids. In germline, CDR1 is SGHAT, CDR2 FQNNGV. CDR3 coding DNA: TGTGCCAGCAGCCCCGGACAGGGCGGAGGAGCTTTCTTT. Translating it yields CASSPGQGGGAFF.

The CDR3 DNA reads as TGCAGTGCCAGGACAGGGTTGACCTACAATGAGCAGTTCTTC. This gives the protein CSARTGLTYNEQFF. The rearrangement joins TRBV20-1 to TRBJ2-1; 8 nucleotides line up with TRBD1. The CDR3 sequence is 14 residues long. V dropped 6 bases and J dropped 2; count of bases not matched to a gene: 6. CDR1 DFQATT and CDR2 SNEGSKA come from the germline V gene (reference sequence).

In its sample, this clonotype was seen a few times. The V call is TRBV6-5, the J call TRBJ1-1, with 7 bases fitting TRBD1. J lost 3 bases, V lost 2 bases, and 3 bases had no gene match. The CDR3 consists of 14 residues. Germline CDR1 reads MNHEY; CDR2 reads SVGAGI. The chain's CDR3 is CASSYADRDTEAFF. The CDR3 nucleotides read TGTGCCAGCAGTTACGCAGACAGGGACACTGAAGCTTTCTTT.

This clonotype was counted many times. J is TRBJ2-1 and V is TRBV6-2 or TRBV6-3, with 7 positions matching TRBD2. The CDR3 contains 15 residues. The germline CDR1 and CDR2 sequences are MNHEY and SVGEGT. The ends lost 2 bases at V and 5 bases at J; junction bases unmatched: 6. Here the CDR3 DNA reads TGTGCCAGCAGTTACGACGGGGGGATGAACAATGAGCAGTTCTTC. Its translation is CASSYDGGMNNEQFF.

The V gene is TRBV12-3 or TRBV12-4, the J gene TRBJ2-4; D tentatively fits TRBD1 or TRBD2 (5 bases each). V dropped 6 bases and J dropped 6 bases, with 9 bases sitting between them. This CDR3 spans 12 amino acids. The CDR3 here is CASSMRGNIQYF. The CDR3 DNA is TGTGCCAGCAGCATGAGGGGAAACATTCAGTACTTC.

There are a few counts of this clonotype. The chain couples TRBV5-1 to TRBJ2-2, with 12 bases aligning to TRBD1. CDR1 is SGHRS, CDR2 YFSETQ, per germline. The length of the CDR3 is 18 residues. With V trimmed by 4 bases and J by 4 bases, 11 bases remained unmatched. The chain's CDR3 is CASSPGQGARLSTGELFF. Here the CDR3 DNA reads TGCGCCAGCAGCCCGGGACAGGGGGCTCGTTTGAGCACCGGGGAGCTGTTTTTT. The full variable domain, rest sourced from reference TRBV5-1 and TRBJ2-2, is KAGVTQTPRYLIKTRGQQVTLSCSPISGHRSVSWYQQTPGQGLQFLFEYFSETQRNKGNFPGRFSGRQFSNSRSEMNVSTLELGDSALYLCASSPGQGARLSTGELFFGEGSRLTVL.

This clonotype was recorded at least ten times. The CDR3 DNA reads as TGCGCCAGCAGCCAAGGGCGGGTGAACACTGAAGCTTTCTTT. This gives the protein CASSQGRVNTEAFF. The chain joins TRBV4-1 to TRBJ1-1; D remains unclear. Trimming left V 1 base short and J 0 bases short, with 6 bases between. This CDR3 is built from 14 residues. CDR1 and CDR2 (germline): MGHRA, YSYEKL.

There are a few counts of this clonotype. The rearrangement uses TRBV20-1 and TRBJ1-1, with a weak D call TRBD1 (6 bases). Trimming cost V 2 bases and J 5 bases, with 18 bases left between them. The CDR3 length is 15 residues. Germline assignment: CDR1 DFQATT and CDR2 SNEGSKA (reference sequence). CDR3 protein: CSARWAKGGGTEAFF. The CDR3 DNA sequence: TGCAGTGCTAGATGGGCCAAAGGAGGGGGGACTGAAGCTTTCTTT.

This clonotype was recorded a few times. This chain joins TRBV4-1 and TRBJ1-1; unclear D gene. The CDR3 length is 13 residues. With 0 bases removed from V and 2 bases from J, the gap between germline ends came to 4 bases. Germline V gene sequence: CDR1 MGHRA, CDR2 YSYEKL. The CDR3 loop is CASSQELNTEAFF. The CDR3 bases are TGCGCCAGCAGCCAAGAGTTAAACACTGAAGCTTTCTTT.

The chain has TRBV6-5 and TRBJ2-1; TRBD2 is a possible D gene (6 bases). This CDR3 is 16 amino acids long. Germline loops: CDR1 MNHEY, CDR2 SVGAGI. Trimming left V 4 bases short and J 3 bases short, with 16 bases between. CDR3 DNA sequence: TGTGCCAGCAGTTGCCCCCTAGCGAGGATCTACAATGAGCAGTTCTTC. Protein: CASSCPLARIYNEQFF.

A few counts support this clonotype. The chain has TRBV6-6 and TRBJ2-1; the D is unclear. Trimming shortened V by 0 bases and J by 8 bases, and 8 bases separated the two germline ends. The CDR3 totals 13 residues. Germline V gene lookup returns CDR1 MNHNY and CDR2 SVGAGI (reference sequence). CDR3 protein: CASSYSDWDEQFF. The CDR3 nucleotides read TGTGCCAGCAGTTACTCTGACTGGGATGAGCAGTTCTTC.

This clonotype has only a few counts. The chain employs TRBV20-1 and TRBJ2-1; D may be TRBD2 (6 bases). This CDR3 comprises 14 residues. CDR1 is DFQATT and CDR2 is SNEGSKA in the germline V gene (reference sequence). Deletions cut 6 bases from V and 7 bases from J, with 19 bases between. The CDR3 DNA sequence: TGCAGTGCGAAGCCCTCGGGGGATTTGAATGAGCAGTTCTTC. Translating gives CSAKPSGDLNEQFF.

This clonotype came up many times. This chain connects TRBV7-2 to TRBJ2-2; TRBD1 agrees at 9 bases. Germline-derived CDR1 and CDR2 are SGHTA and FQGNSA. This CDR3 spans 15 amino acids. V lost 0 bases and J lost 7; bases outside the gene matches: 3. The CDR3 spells CASSLAGQGGGELFF. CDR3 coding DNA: TGTGCCAGCAGCTTAGCGGGACAGGGCGGCGGGGAGCTGTTTTTT.

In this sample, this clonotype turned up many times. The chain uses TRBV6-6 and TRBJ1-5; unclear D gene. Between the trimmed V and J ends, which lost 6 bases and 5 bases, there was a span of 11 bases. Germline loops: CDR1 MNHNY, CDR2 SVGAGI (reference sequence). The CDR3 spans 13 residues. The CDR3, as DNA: TGTGCCAGCAGCCTAGATATGTATCAGCCCCAGCATTTT. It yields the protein CASSLDMYQPQHF.

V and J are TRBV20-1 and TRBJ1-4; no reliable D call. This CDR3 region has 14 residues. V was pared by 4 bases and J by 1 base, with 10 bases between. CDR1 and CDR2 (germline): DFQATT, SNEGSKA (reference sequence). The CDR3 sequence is CSATWGQTNEKLFF. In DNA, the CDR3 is TGCAGTGCTACCTGGGGTCAAACTAATGAAAAACTGTTTTTT.

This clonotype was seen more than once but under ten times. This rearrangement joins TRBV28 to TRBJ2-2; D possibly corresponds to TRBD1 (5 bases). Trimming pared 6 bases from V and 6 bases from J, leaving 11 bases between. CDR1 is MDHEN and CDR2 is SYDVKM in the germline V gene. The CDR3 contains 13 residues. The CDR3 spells CASSSGSPGELFF. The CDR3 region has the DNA TGTGCCAGCAGCTCAGGGTCCCCCGGGGAGCTGTTTTTT. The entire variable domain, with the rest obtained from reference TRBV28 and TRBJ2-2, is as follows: DVKVTQSSRYLVKRTGEKVFLECVQDMDHENMFWYRQDPGLGLRLIYFSYDVKMKEKGDIPEGYSVSREKKERFSLILESASTNQTSMYLCASSSGSPGELFFGEGSRLTVL.

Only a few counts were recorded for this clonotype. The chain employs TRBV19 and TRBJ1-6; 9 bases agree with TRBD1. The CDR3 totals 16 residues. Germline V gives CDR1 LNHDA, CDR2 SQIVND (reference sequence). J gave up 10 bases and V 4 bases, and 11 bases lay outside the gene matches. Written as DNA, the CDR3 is TGTGCCAGTAGTAACGGACAGGGGACTTGGTGGTCACCCCTCCACTTT. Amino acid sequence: CASSNGQGTWWSPLHF.

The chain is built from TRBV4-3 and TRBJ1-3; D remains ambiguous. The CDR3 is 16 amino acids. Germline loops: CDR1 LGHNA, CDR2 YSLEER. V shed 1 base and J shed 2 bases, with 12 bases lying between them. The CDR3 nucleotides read TGCGCCAGCAGCCAAGGTGGAACCGCTACTGGAAACACCATATATTTT. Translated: CASSQGGTATGNTIYF.